A single sample is the source of the 5 T cell receptor beta chains below, sequenced in a study of T cell clusters in autoimmune cytopenias. TRB amplification used 250 ng of peripheral blood genomic DNA. TRB was amplified by touch-down multiplex PCR, primer pools A and B combined. TCRdb re-called the multiplex PCR reads and shows each CDR3 protein once, DNA omitted. This sample's table has some 3,500 distinct CDR3 sequences. Sequenced: peripheral blood. These receptors came from a human donor with an autoimmune cytopenia or autoimmune hepatitis (not recorded which).

CDR3 sequence: CSAGGQPSGTEAFF. The chain has TRBV20-1 and TRBJ1-1; TCRdb's D call of TRBD1 is untestable without DNA. CDR1 and CDR2 (germline): DFQATT, SNEGSKA (reference sequence). CDR3 length: 14 residues.

The V and J genes are TRBV20-1 and TRBJ2-3; the D call of TRBD2 rests on TCRdb alone, since no DNA is present to check it. Germline V CDR1 and CDR2: DFQATT, SNEGSKA (reference sequence). CDR3 length equals 17 residues. This CDR3 is CSARDSRSDGHTDTQYF.

This clonotype registers medium-sized by frequency. This chain joins TRBV30 and TRBJ2-1; TCRdb's assignment of TRBD2 cannot be checked, as there is no DNA. Per germline, CDR1 GTSNPN and CDR2 SVGIG (reference sequence). This CDR3 spans 16 amino acids. CDR3 amino acids: CAGRVKLAGTYNEQFF.

V usage is TRBV5-1 and J usage is TRBJ1-5. Per germline, CDR1 SGHRS and CDR2 YFSETQ. This CDR3 is built from 13 residues. CDR3 region: CASSLGGLQPQHF.

This rearrangement joins TRBV20-1 to TRBJ1-2. The CDR3 covers 14 residues. Germline V CDR1 and CDR2: DFQATT, SNEGSKA (reference sequence). The CDR3: CSARVRGGPYGYTF.